The 30 T cell receptor beta chains presented below share a single source sample, sequenced in a study of blood T cell repertoires in COVID-19. The assay was immunoSEQ multiplex PCR, and TCRdb's table has in-frame clones only and misses some. The sample lists about 140,000 clones, roughly 86% occurring once. Sample: peripheral blood. Receptors originate from a human donor in a cohort sampled during active COVID-19.

This clone was counted a single time. This rearrangement joins TRBV6-5 to TRBJ1-2; 7 positions agree with TRBD1. This CDR3 comprises 11 residues. V lost 10 bases, J lost 3 bases, and 2 bases stayed unmatched. Germline CDR1 MNHEY, CDR2 SVGAGI. The CDR3 bases are TGTGCCACCCAGGGGGACTATGGCTACACCTTC. Amino acid sequence: CATQGDYGYTF.

The chain carries TRBV18 and TRBJ2-1; 7 positions match TRBD2. The V and J ends lost 3 bases and 3 bases, in that order; junction bases with no gene match: 2. Germline V gene lookup returns CDR1 KGHSH and CDR2 LQKENI. The CDR3 runs to 14 residues. Here the CDR3 reads CASSPGTIYNEQFF. In nucleotides, the CDR3 is TGTGCCAGCTCACCCGGGACTATCTACAATGAGCAGTTCTTC.

V gene TRBV7-9 combines with J gene TRBJ2-7, with a tentative D call TRBD1 (6 bases). The CDR3 runs 16 residues. Germline CDR1 and CDR2: SEHNR and FQNEAQ (reference sequence). V lost 1 base and J lost 3, with 16 bases in between. The CDR3 bases are TGTGCCAGCAGCTTAGGCTCGCCGGTACAGGGCTACGAGCAGTACTTC. Translated: CASSLGSPVQGYEQYF.

The rearrangement links TRBV11-2 to TRBJ1-2; D is uncertain. The V and J ends lost 0 bases and 3 bases respectively, with 17 bases between them. The CDR3 totals 17 residues. Germline CDR1 SGHAT, CDR2 FQNNGV. CDR3 in DNA: TGTGCCAGCAGCTTAGAGGCGGGGTCCGAAAAGTACTATGGCTACACCTTC. Translating it yields CASSLEAGSEKYYGYTF.

The rearrangement links TRBV5-1 to TRBJ1-2; TRBD1 might be the D (6 bases). Looked up from germline, CDR1 is SGHRS and CDR2 is YFSETQ. With 7 bases removed from V and 7 bases from J, the gap between germline ends came to 23 bases. The CDR3 runs 15 residues. CDR3 sequence (DNA): TGCGCCAGCGGCCCCGGGACAAAGAGTATACCTGGCTACACCTTC. Protein sequence: CASGPGTKSIPGYTF.

This clone came up once. The J gene is TRBJ1-2, the V gene TRBV6-2 or TRBV6-3, with TRBD1 as a possible D gene (5 bases). V lost 5 bases, J lost 0 bases, and 13 bases lay in between. The CDR3 is 15 residues long. Per the germline V gene, CDR1 is MNHEY and CDR2 is SVGEGT. The CDR3 nucleotides read TGTGCCAGCAGTCAGGGTACAGCGCCTAACTATGGCTACACCTTC. This sequence encodes CASSQGTAPNYGYTF.

This clone came up once. The chain recombines TRBV7-3 with TRBJ2-2; D possibly corresponds to TRBD2 (7 bases). CDR3 length equals 21 residues. V lost 2 bases, J lost 3 bases, and 28 bases lay in between. The germline V gene encodes CDR1 SGHTA and CDR2 FQGTGA. The CDR3 DNA reads TGTGCCAGCAGCTTAGGGGGGGCTCGAGAAAGACCCCAGCTCTACACCGGGGAGCTGTTTTTT. The encoded protein is CASSLGGARERPQLYTGELFF.

This clone has a handful of counts. The V call is TRBV5-5, the J call TRBJ1-3; D remains unclear. V gave up 3 bases and J gave up 0 bases, with 16 bases separating them. CDR1 and CDR2 (germline): SGHKS, YYEKEE (reference sequence). This CDR3 is 17 amino acids long. The CDR3 spells CASSSKPKSHSGNTIYF. DNA for the CDR3: TGTGCCAGCAGCTCGAAACCCAAAAGCCACTCTGGAAACACCATATATTTT. The full variable domain, its missing parts supplied by reference TRBV5-5 and TRBJ1-3, is DAGVTQSPTHLIKTRGQQVTLRCSPISGHKSVSWYQQVLGQGPQFIFQYYEKEERGRGNFPDRFSARQFPNYSSELNVNALLLGDSALYLCASSSKPKSHSGNTIYFGEGSWLTVV.

J is TRBJ2-2 and V is TRBV6-6; TRBD1 matches 9 bases. Germline CDR1 reads MNHNY; CDR2 reads SVGAGI (reference sequence). The CDR3 extends over 14 amino acids. J lost 7 bases, V lost 6 bases, and 6 bases had no gene match. The DNA for the CDR3 is TGTGCCAGCAGGTCGGGACAGGGCGACGGGGAGCTGTTTTTT. The encoded protein is CASRSGQGDGELFF.

The rearrangement uses TRBV7-8 and TRBJ1-2; 7 nucleotides agree with TRBD1. Germline CDR1 is SGHVS and CDR2 is FQNEAQ. The CDR3 spans 19 residues. The V gene end was trimmed by 1 base and the J gene end by 5 bases; junction bases not matched to a gene: 19. The CDR3 DNA reads TGTGCCAGCAGCTTAGGTGGTTATACAGGGGAAACTAGGGCTTATGGCTACACCTTC. Encoded protein: CASSLGGYTGETRAYGYTF.

This clone was seen a single time. This chain links TRBV29-1 with TRBJ2-1; 7 nucleotides agree with TRBD1. The CDR3 is made up of 13 amino acids. V gave up 1 base and J gave up 6 bases; unmatched junction bases: 3. CDR1 SQVTM and CDR2 ANQGSEA come from the germline V gene. The CDR3 spells CSVEGPGGNEQFF. The CDR3 DNA sequence: TGCAGCGTTGAAGGTCCAGGGGGCAATGAGCAGTTCTTC.

V usage is TRBV7-9 and J usage is TRBJ1-4, with 7 bases aligning to TRBD1. The CDR3 loop spans 19 amino acids. V gave up 2 bases and J gave up 0 bases; unmatched junction bases: 12. Germline V CDR1 and CDR2: SEHNR, FQNEAQ (reference sequence). CDR3 nucleotides: TGTGCCAGCAGCTTATCCGGACAGGCCCCAAGTGCAACTAATGAAAAACTGTTTTTT. Translated: CASSLSGQAPSATNEKLFF. Looking up the rest from reference TRBV7-9 and TRBJ1-4 gives the full variable domain: DTGVSQNPRHKITKRGQNVTFRCDPISEHNRLYWYRQTLGQGPEFLTYFQNEAQLEKSRLLSDRFSAERPKGSFSTLEIQRTEQGDSAMYLCASSLSGQAPSATNEKLFFGSGTQLSVL.

The chain employs TRBV28 and TRBJ1-4; D is perhaps TRBD1 (5 bases). V was shortened by 6 bases and J by 3 bases, with 11 bases between the two germline ends. The CDR3 extends over 14 amino acids. CDR1 and CDR2 (germline): MDHEN, SYDVKM. DNA for the CDR3: TGTGCCAGCAGCTCCACAGGAGCTAATGAAAAACTGTTTTTT. It yields the protein CASSSTGANEKLFF.

The chain has TRBV15 and TRBJ2-5, with D possibly TRBD2 on 6 matching bases. There are 14 residues in the CDR3. Per the germline V gene, CDR1 is LNHNV and CDR2 is YYDKDF (reference sequence). Deletions cut 1 base from V and 2 bases from J, with 8 bases between. The CDR3: CATSRGLAQETQYF. The CDR3 region has the DNA TGTGCCACCAGCAGAGGGCTAGCGCAAGAGACCCAGTACTTC.

V gene TRBV19 combines with J gene TRBJ1-2; 7 positions match TRBD1. This CDR3 is 15 amino acids long. Trimming took 4 bases from V and 3 from J; bases not matched to a gene: 8. The germline V gene has CDR1 LNHDA and CDR2 SQIVND (reference sequence). CDR3 in DNA: TGTGCCAGTAGTAGAGATACAGGGGACTACTATGGCTACACCTTC. Its protein is CASSRDTGDYYGYTF. Using reference TRBV19 and TRBJ1-2 for the parts outside the CDR3, the full variable domain is DGGITQSPKYLFRKEGQNVTLSCEQNLNHDAMYWYRQDPGQGLRLIYYSQIVNDFQKGDIAEGYSVSREKKESFPLTVTSAQKNPTAFYLCASSRDTGDYYGYTFGSGTRLTVV.

The J gene is TRBJ2-7, the V gene TRBV7-2; D remains ambiguous. Germline CDR1 is SGHTA and CDR2 is FQGNSA. This CDR3 spans 15 amino acids. V shed 5 bases and J shed 3 bases, with 17 bases lying between them. The CDR3 protein is CASSPDTGGVYEQYF. In DNA form, the CDR3 reads TGTGCCAGCAGCCCCGATACTGGCGGAGTCTACGAGCAGTACTTC.

V and J are TRBV7-8 and TRBJ1-6; a weak D match, TRBD1 (6 bases). V dropped 5 bases and J dropped 0 bases, with 11 bases sitting between them. This CDR3 is 16 amino acids long. Germline V CDR1 and CDR2: SGHVS, FQNEAQ. In DNA, the CDR3 is TGTGCCAGCAGCGGGGACACGAGCTCCTATAATTCACCCCTCCACTTT. Residues: CASSGDTSSYNSPLHF.

The chain joins TRBV20-1 to TRBJ1-2, with D tentatively TRBD1 (6 bases). Per germline, CDR1 DFQATT and CDR2 SNEGSKA (reference sequence). Trimming took 4 bases from V and 8 from J, leaving 11 bases between them. The CDR3 is made up of 11 amino acids. CDR3 nucleotides: TGCAGTGCTACAGGGGTTCGCGGCTACACCTTC. It translates to CSATGVRGYTF.

This rearrangement joins TRBV6-6 to TRBJ1-3; no definite D call. This CDR3 comprises 15 residues. V lost 5 bases and J lost 0, with 11 bases in between. CDR1 is MNHNY, CDR2 SVGAGI, per germline (reference sequence). CDR3 sequence reads: CASSHDGASGNTIYF. CDR3 DNA sequence: TGTGCCAGCAGTCATGACGGAGCCTCTGGAAACACCATATATTTT.

This clone turned up a few times. The chain joins TRBV5-1 to TRBJ2-2; 9 bases map to TRBD1. CDR1 and CDR2 from the germline V gene are SGHRS and YFSETQ. Trimming removed 0 bases from V and 5 bases from J; junction bases left unmatched: 2. This CDR3 has 15 residues. Here the CDR3 reads CASSLGDRVTGELFF. The CDR3 DNA is TGCGCCAGCAGCTTGGGGGACAGGGTGACCGGGGAGCTGTTTTTT.

This clone was seen a single time. As DNA, the CDR3 is TGTGCCAGCAGCCAAGATGGGACTAGGGTGGCCGGGGAGCTGTTTTTT. This gives the protein CASSQDGTRVAGELFF. The chain combines TRBV4-2 with TRBJ2-2, with TRBD2 identical over 8 bases. This CDR3 spans 16 amino acids. Trimming took 0 bases from V and 6 from J; bases not matched to a gene: 6. Germline CDR1 LGHNA, CDR2 YNFKEQ.

The gene calls are TRBV10-2 and TRBJ2-5; D possibly corresponds to TRBD1 (6 bases). This CDR3 is built from 14 residues. V lost 3 bases and J 7 bases, leaving 15 bases between the germline ends. Germline loops: CDR1 WSHSY, CDR2 SAAADI. CDR3 amino acids: CASSDSDRRGTQYF. For the CDR3, the DNA is TGCGCCAGCAGTGACTCCGACAGGCGAGGGACCCAGTACTTC.

The genes are TRBV5-1 and TRBJ2-5, with a possible D match to TRBD1 (6 bases). V lost 4 bases to trimming and J lost 1 base, with 11 bases between them. CDR3 length equals 14 residues. Germline values: CDR1 SGHRS, CDR2 YFSETQ. Here the CDR3 reads CASSGTRAQETQYF. The DNA for the CDR3 is TGCGCCAGCAGCGGGACAAGGGCCCAAGAGACCCAGTACTTC.

The V and J genes are TRBV18 and TRBJ2-6, with D perhaps TRBD2 (5 bases). Trimming stripped 3 bases from V and 3 bases from J, with 15 bases between. CDR1 is KGHSH, CDR2 LQKENI, per germline. The CDR3 has 17 amino acids. Here the CDR3 DNA reads TGTGCCAGCTCACCGGTTACTCATGGAGGTGGGGCCAACGTCCTGACTTTC. It specifies CASSPVTHGGGANVLTF.

The sample holds one count of this clone. The chain has TRBV21-1 and TRBJ2-7; the DNA was not compared with TRBD2, the D call given in the table. TRBV21-1 counts as a pseudogene. The CDR3 contains 19 residues. The CDR3 DNA reads as TGTGCCAGCACACGACGCCCTAGCGGTAAATTAACCACCATTTACGAGCAGTACTTC. It encodes CASTRRPSGKLTTIYEQYF.

The rearrangement joins TRBV6-6 to TRBJ1-1, with 10 nucleotides matching TRBD1. The CDR3 is 14 residues long. CDR1 and CDR2 (germline): MNHNY, SVGAGI (reference sequence). V was pared by 2 bases and J by 10 bases, with 7 bases of the junction left unmatched. CDR3 sequence (DNA): TGTGCCAGCAGTTACGACAGGGGGCGGGTGGGAGCTTTCTTT. Translating gives CASSYDRGRVGAFF.

The gene calls are TRBV10-2 and TRBJ2-2; TRBD2 is a possible D gene (7 bases). The CDR3 is made up of 17 amino acids. V dropped 8 bases and J dropped 3 bases, with 22 bases sitting between them. The germline CDR1 and CDR2 sequences are WSHSY and SAAADI. CDR3 region: CASEPLGGGAYTGELFF. The DNA for the CDR3 is TGCGCCAGCGAGCCGTTGGGGGGGGGCGCGTACACCGGGGAGCTGTTTTTT.

This clone was detected only once. The chain is built from TRBV5-1 and TRBJ1-2; perhaps TRBD1 as D (5 bases). The V and J ends lost 0 bases and 0 bases respectively, with 6 bases between them. The CDR3 spans 14 residues. Germline lookup yields CDR1 SGHRS and CDR2 YFSETQ. DNA for the CDR3: TGCGCCAGCAGCTTGGGACAGTCTAACTATGGCTACACCTTC. This translates into CASSLGQSNYGYTF.

The chain has TRBV20-1 and TRBJ2-7; 10 bases agree with TRBD2. This CDR3 contains 15 residues. The ends lost 3 bases at V and 5 bases at J; junction bases unmatched: 10. Germline V gene data show CDR1 as DFQATT and CDR2 as SNEGSKA (reference sequence). CDR3 protein: CSASTSGMARNEQYF. CDR3 bases: TGCAGTGCTAGTACTAGCGGGATGGCTCGTAACGAGCAGTACTTC.

The V call is TRBV7-2, the J call TRBJ2-7, with 7 bases identical to TRBD2. The junction had 6 bases not matched to a gene; V was cut back by 2 bases and J by 2 bases. This CDR3 spans 15 amino acids. Germline-derived CDR1 and CDR2 are SGHTA and FQGNSA. CDR3 sequence: CASSLNTGLTYEQYF. In DNA form, the CDR3 reads TGTGCCAGCAGCTTAAACACGGGACTAACCTACGAGCAGTACTTC.